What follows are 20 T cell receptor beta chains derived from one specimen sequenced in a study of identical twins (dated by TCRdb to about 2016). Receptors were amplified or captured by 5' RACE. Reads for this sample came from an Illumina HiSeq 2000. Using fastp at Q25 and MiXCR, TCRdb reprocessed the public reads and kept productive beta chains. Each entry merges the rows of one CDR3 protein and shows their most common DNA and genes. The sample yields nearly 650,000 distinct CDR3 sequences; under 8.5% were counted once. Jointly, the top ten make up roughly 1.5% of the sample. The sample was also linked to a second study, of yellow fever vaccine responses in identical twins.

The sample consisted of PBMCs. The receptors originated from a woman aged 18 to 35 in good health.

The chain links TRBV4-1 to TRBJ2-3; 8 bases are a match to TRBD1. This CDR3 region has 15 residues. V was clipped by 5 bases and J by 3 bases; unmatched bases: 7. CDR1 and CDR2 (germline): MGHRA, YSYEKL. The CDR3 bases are TGCGCCAGCAGCGTAGGGACAGGCATGACAGATACGCAGTATTTT. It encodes CASSVGTGMTDTQYF.

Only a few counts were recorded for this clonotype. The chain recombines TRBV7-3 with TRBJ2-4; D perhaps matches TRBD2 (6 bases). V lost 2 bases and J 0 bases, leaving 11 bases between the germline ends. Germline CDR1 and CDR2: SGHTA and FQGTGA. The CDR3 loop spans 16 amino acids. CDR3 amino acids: CASSLWAGLAKNIQYF. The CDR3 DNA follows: TGTGCCAGCAGCTTATGGGCGGGGCTAGCCAAAAACATTCAGTACTTC.

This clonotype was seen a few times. The CDR3 bases are TGCAGTGCTCGGGTTGCCCAAGAGACCCAGTACTTC. Encoded protein: CSARVAQETQYF. The J gene is TRBJ2-5, the V gene TRBV20-1; no reliable D call. There are 12 residues in the CDR3. Looked up from germline, CDR1 is DFQATT and CDR2 is SNEGSKA (reference sequence). Trimming pared 5 bases from V and 1 base from J, leaving 8 bases between.

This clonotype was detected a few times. The CDR3 DNA reads TGTGCCAGCAGCTTAGGGAGCGGGGGACCCTACGAGCAGTACTTC. This translates into CASSLGSGGPYEQYF. The chain has TRBV7-2 and TRBJ2-7; 8 nucleotides match TRBD2. Trimming cost V 1 base and J 2 bases; bases outside gene matches: 4. The CDR3 extends over 15 amino acids. Germline lookup yields CDR1 SGHTA and CDR2 FQGNSA.

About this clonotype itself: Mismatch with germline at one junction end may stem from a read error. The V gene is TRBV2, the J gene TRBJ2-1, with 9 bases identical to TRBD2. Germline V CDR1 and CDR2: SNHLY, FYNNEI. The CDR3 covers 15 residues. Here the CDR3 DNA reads TGTGCCAGCAGTGAAAAATTAGCGGGAGATGATGAGCTGTTCTTC. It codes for CASSEKLAGDDELFF. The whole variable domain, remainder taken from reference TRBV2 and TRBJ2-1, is EPEVTQTPSHQVTQMGQEVILRCVPISNHLYFYWYRQILGQKVEFLVSFYNNEISEKSEIFDDQFSVERPDGSNFTLKIRSTKLEDSAMYFCASSEKLAGDDELFFGPGTRLTVL.

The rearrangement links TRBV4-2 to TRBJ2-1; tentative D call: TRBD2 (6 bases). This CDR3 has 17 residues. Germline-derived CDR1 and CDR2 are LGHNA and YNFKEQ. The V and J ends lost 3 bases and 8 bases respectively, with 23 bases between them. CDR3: CASSQPSPGGTLHEQFF. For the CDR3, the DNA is TGTGCCAGCAGCCAGCCCTCGCCGGGCGGGACTTTACATGAGCAGTTCTTC.

In nucleotides, the CDR3 is TGCGCCAGCAGCCAAACTACAGACGAGTATGGCTACACCTTC. Translating it yields CASSQTTDEYGYTF. The chain combines TRBV4-1 with TRBJ1-2; D gene ambiguous. Between the trimmed V and J ends, which lost 2 bases and 5 bases, there was a span of 12 bases. The CDR3 runs to 14 residues. Germline CDR1 and CDR2: MGHRA and YSYEKL.

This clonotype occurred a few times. The CDR3 nucleotides read TGTGCCAGCAGCTTAGCGCTCCGGCTAGTAAACACTGAAGCTTTCTTT. This gives the protein CASSLALRLVNTEAFF. The genes are TRBV7-9 and TRBJ1-1; no clear D. Trimming stripped 0 bases from V and 2 bases from J, with 13 bases between. Germline V gives CDR1 SEHNR, CDR2 FQNEAQ (reference sequence). CDR3 length: 16 amino acids.

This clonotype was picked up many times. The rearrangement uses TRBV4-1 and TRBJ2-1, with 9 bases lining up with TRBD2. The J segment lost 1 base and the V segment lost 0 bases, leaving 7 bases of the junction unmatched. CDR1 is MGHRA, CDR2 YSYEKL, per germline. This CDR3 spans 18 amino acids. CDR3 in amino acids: CASSQDPSRGGSYNEQFF. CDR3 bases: TGCGCCAGCAGCCAAGATCCATCGCGGGGGGGGTCCTACAATGAGCAGTTCTTC.

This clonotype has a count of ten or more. The CDR3 region is CASRRGDPADTQYF. The CDR3 region has the DNA TGTGCCAGCAGACGGGGAGATCCCGCAGATACGCAGTATTTT. This chain connects TRBV7-9 to TRBJ2-3, with D perhaps TRBD2 (5 bases). The V end lost 6 bases, the J end lost 4 bases, and 14 bases lay between the germline ends. The CDR3 totals 14 residues. Germline values: CDR1 SEHNR, CDR2 FQNEAQ (reference sequence). Full variable domain (missing parts from reference TRBV7-9 and TRBJ2-3): DTGVSQNPRHKITKRGQNVTFRCDPISEHNRLYWYRQTLGQGPEFLTYFQNEAQLEKSRLLSDRFSAERPKGSFSTLEIQRTEQGDSAMYLCASRRGDPADTQYFGPGTRLTVL.

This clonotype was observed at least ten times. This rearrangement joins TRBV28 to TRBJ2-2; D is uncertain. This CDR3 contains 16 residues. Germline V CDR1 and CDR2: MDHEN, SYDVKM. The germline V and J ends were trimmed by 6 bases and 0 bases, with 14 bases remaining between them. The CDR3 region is CASRVIRPANTGELFF. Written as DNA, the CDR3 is TGTGCCAGCAGGGTGATCAGACCTGCGAACACCGGGGAGCTGTTTTTT.

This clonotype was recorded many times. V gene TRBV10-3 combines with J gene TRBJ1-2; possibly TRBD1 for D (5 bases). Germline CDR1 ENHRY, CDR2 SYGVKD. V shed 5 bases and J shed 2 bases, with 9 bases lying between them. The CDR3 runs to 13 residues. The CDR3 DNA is TGTGCCATCAGTTTTGAGGGGAACTATGGCTACACCTTC. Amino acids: CAISFEGNYGYTF.

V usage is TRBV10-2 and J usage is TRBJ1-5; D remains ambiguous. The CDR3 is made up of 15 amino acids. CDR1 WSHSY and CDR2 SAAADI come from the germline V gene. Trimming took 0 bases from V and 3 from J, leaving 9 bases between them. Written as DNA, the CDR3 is TGCGCCAGCAGTGAGTCCTCAATGTCCAATCAGCCCCAGCATTTT. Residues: CASSESSMSNQPQHF.

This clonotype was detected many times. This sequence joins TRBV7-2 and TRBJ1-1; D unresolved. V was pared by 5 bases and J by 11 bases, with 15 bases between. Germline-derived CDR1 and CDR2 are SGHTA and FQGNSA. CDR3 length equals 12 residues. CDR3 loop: CASSRPPQSAFF. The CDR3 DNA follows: TGTGCCAGCAGCCGCCCCCCCCAGTCGGCTTTCTTT.

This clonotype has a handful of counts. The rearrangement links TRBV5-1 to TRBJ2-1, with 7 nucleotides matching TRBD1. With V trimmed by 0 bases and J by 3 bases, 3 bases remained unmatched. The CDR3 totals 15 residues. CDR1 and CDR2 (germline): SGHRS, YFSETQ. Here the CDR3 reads CASSLVGTDYNEQFF. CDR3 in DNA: TGCGCCAGCAGCTTGGTTGGGACAGACTACAATGAGCAGTTCTTC.

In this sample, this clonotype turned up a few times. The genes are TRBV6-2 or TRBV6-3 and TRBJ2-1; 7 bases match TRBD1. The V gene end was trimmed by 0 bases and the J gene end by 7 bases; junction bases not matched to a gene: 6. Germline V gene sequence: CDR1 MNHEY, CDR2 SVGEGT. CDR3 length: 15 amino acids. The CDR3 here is CASSYSTGIRNEQFF. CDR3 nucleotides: TGTGCCAGCAGTTACTCGACAGGGATTCGGAATGAGCAGTTCTTC.

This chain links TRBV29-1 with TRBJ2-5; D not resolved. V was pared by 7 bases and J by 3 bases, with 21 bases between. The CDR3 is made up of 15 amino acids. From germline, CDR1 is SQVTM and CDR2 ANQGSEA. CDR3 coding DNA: TGCAGCGCTTCCCTCCCCGGTCGGGCTAAAGAGACCCAGTACTTC. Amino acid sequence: CSASLPGRAKETQYF.

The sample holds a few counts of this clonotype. In nucleotides, the CDR3 is TGTGCCAGCAGTTTTCAGGGGGGACCAACTAATGAAAAACTGTTTTTT. It encodes CASSFQGGPTNEKLFF. V is TRBV28 and J is TRBJ1-4; TRBD1 matches 7 bases. In germline, CDR1 is MDHEN, CDR2 SYDVKM. This CDR3 contains 16 residues. After removal of 3 bases from V and 0 bases from J, the junction contained 4 bases not matched to a gene. The variable domain in full, with the rest retrieved from reference TRBV28 and TRBJ1-4, is DVKVTQSSRYLVKRTGEKVFLECVQDMDHENMFWYRQDPGLGLRLIYFSYDVKMKEKGDIPEGYSVSREKKERFSLILESASTNQTSMYLCASSFQGGPTNEKLFFGSGTQLSVL.

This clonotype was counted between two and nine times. The DNA of the CDR3 is TGTGCCAGCAGTCCGGGACTAGGTAGCACCGGGGAGCTGTTTTTT. Amino acid sequence: CASSPGLGSTGELFF. The chain recombines TRBV28 with TRBJ2-2; 8 bases fit TRBD2. Looked up from germline, CDR1 is MDHEN and CDR2 is SYDVKM. This CDR3 spans 15 amino acids. The V and J ends lost 5 bases and 4 bases, in that order; junction bases with no gene match: 6.

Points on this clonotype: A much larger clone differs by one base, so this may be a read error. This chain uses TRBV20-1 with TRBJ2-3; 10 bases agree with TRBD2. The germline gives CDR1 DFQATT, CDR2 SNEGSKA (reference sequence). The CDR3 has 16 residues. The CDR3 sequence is CCALLSGGAGADTQYF. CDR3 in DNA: TGCTGTGCTCTCCTCAGCGGGGGGGCCGGAGCAGATACGCAGTATTTT.